Shown below are 9 T cell receptor beta chains from a single sample sequenced in a study of blood T cell repertoires in COVID-19. Produced via immunoSEQ multiplex PCR; TCRdb's table is partial and in-frame only. Found here are about 20,000 clones, 86% of them singletons; the top ten hold over 9.5%. The sample consisted of peripheral blood. Receptors were obtained from a human donor in a cohort sampled during active COVID-19.

This rearrangement joins TRBV7-6 to TRBJ2-1; maybe TRBD2 (6 bases). The CDR3 extends over 14 amino acids. V dropped 1 base and J dropped 7 bases, with 11 bases sitting between them. Germline CDR1 and CDR2: SGHVS and FNYEAQ. CDR3 coding DNA: TGTGCCAGCAGCTTAGGCCCCGGAGGGAATGAGCAGTTCTTC. Its translation: CASSLGPGGNEQFF.

The V and J genes are TRBV18 and TRBJ1-1, with 11 bases lining up with TRBD1. The germline CDR1 and CDR2 sequences are KGHSH and LQKENI. The CDR3 runs 14 residues. V trimming: 2 bases; J trimming: 11 bases; junction bases outside the gene matches: 7. CDR3 amino acids: CASSPTGQGEWAFF. CDR3 DNA: TGTGCCAGCTCACCAACGGGACAGGGGGAGTGGGCTTTCTTT.

The chain recombines TRBV9 with TRBJ1-1; the D gene is possibly TRBD1 (6 bases). Germline CDR1 is SGDLS and CDR2 is YYNGEE. CDR3 length equals 13 residues. Trimming removed 3 bases from V and 14 bases from J, with 20 bases in between. The CDR3 loop is CASSEAGTSIMFF. In nucleotides, the CDR3 is TGTGCCAGCAGCGAGGCCGGGACAAGCATTATGTTCTTT.

This chain uses TRBV19 with TRBJ1-5; no clear D. With 5 bases removed from V and 7 bases from J, the gap between germline ends came to 18 bases. CDR1 is LNHDA and CDR2 is SQIVND in the germline V gene (reference sequence). The CDR3 has 15 residues. The CDR3 nucleotides read TGTGCCAGTAGTCCTCGGGAGGGTTGGCAGCAGCCCCAGCATTTT. Translated, it gives CASSPREGWQQPQHF. The full variable domain, completed using reference TRBV19 and TRBJ1-5, is DGGITQSPKYLFRKEGQNVTLSCEQNLNHDAMYWYRQDPGQGLRLIYYSQIVNDFQKGDIAEGYSVSREKKESFPLTVTSAQKNPTAFYLCASSPREGWQQPQHFGDGTRLSIL.

The J gene is TRBJ2-2, the V gene TRBV6-5; 10 nucleotides agree with TRBD2. The CDR3 runs 15 residues. With V trimmed by 5 bases and J by 4 bases, 4 bases remained unmatched. CDR1 is MNHEY, CDR2 SVGAGI, per germline. CDR3 sequence reads: CASSPSGSATGELFF. CDR3 DNA sequence: TGTGCCAGCAGTCCTAGCGGGAGCGCCACCGGGGAGCTGTTTTTT.

The V gene is TRBV6-1, the J gene TRBJ1-6, with TRBD1 matching over 7 bases. Germline assignment: CDR1 MNHNS and CDR2 SASEGT. The CDR3 sequence is 15 residues long. Losses at the gene ends were 3 bases for V and 6 bases for J; bases not matched to a gene: 5. In DNA form, the CDR3 reads TGTGCCAGCAGTGAGAGGACAGGTTCTAATTCACCCCTCCACTTT. Translated: CASSERTGSNSPLHF.

The V gene is TRBV5-1, the J gene TRBJ1-1; 7 bases fit TRBD1. The V and J ends lost 0 bases and 7 bases, in that order; junction bases with no gene match: 9. This CDR3 spans 15 amino acids. The germline CDR1 and CDR2 sequences are SGHRS and YFSETQ. The CDR3 coding sequence is TGCGCCAGCAGCTTGGATGGCAGGGGGGATGGTGAAGCTTTCTTT. This gives the protein CASSLDGRGDGEAFF.

The gene calls are TRBV30 and TRBJ2-1; the match to TRBD2 covers 8 bases. The V gene end was trimmed by 4 bases and the J gene end by 7 bases; junction bases not matched to a gene: 12. The CDR3 has 15 residues. CDR1 and CDR2 from the germline V gene are GTSNPN and SVGIG (reference sequence). Written as DNA, the CDR3 is TGTGCCTGGACCCAACGGGGGGGAGTATCAAATGAGCAGTTCTTC. Protein product: CAWTQRGGVSNEQFF.

In nucleotides, the CDR3 is TGTGCCAGCAGCTACTCCGGGACTAGCGTCTACGAGCAGTACTTC. As protein: CASSYSGTSVYEQYF. The J gene is TRBJ2-7, the V gene TRBV11-2; 10 positions agree with TRBD2. The CDR3 sequence is 15 residues long. Trimming took 4 bases from V and 3 from J; bases not matched to a gene: 6. Germline loops: CDR1 SGHAT, CDR2 FQNNGV.